Shown below are 5 T cell receptor beta chains from a single sample sequenced in a study of human thymus T cells. TCRdb keeps only in-frame clones here, not all; method: immunoSEQ multiplex PCR. The sample yields just over 45,000 clones, 85% to 95% seen once. The sequenced sample consisted of blood. All receptors come from a girl in the first two years of life with a congenital heart defect but otherwise immunologically healthy.

The rearrangement uses TRBV10-2 and TRBJ1-3, with 9 bases aligning to TRBD1. The trim removed 8 bases at V and 0 bases at J, leaving 11 bases unmatched. This CDR3 spans 17 amino acids. Germline CDR1 WSHSY, CDR2 SAAADI. The CDR3 here is CASSSGQGYFSGNTIYF. In DNA, the CDR3 is TGCGCCAGCTCATCCGGACAGGGGTACTTCTCTGGAAACACCATATATTTT.

The V call is TRBV19, the J call TRBJ2-2; 10 bases match TRBD1. With V trimmed by 2 bases and J by 7 bases, 4 bases remained unmatched. Germline loops: CDR1 LNHDA, CDR2 SQIVND (reference sequence). The CDR3 consists of 15 residues. CDR3 in amino acids: CASSIRGQGHGELFF. CDR3 nucleotide sequence: TGTGCCAGTAGTATAAGGGGACAGGGGCACGGGGAGCTGTTTTTT.

This clone was seen a single time. This chain uses TRBV5-6 with TRBJ2-7; D not certain. Germline values: CDR1 SGHDT, CDR2 YYEEEE. The germline V and J ends were trimmed by 0 bases and 2 bases, with 9 bases remaining between them. The CDR3 has 14 amino acids. As DNA, the CDR3 is TGTGCCAGCAGCTTGGGGGCAGTAACCTACGAGCAGTACTTC. It codes for CASSLGAVTYEQYF.

This sequence joins TRBV9 and TRBJ2-2, with TRBD2 identical over 7 bases. Germline V gene sequence: CDR1 SGDLS, CDR2 YYNGEE. J gave up 5 bases and V 0 bases, and 7 bases lay outside the gene matches. The CDR3 loop spans 16 amino acids. DNA of the CDR3: TGTGCCAGCAGCGTAGAAAGATACGGGGGGACCGGGGAGCTGTTTTTT. Residues: CASSVERYGGTGELFF.

V and J are TRBV18 and TRBJ1-3; D remains unclear. The CDR3 covers 14 residues. V dropped 3 bases and J dropped 3 bases, with 9 bases sitting between them. CDR1 and CDR2 (germline): KGHSH, LQKENI. CDR3 sequence: CASSPQDSGNTIYF. The CDR3 region has the DNA TGTGCCAGCTCACCCCAGGATAGTGGAAACACCATATATTTT.